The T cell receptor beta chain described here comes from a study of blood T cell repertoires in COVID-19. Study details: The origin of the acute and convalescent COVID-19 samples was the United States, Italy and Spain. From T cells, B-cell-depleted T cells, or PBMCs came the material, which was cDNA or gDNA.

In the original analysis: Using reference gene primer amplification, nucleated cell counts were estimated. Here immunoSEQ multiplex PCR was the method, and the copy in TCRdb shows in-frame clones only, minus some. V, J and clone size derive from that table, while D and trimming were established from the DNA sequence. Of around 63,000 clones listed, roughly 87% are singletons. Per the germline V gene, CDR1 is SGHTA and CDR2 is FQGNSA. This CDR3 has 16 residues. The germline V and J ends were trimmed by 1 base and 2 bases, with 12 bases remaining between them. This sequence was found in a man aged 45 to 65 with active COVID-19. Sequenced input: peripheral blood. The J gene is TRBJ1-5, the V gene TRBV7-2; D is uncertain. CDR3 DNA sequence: TGTGCCAGCAGCTTAGACCGGGAGAGGGGCAATCAGCCCCAGCATTTT. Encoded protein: CASSLDRERGNQPQHF. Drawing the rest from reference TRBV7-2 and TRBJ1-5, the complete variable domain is GAGVSQSPSNKVTEKGKDVELRCDPISGHTALYWYRQSLGQGLEFLIYFQGNSAPDKSGLPSDRFSAERTGGSVSTLTIQRTQQEDSAVYLCASSLDRERGNQPQHFGDGTRLSIL.